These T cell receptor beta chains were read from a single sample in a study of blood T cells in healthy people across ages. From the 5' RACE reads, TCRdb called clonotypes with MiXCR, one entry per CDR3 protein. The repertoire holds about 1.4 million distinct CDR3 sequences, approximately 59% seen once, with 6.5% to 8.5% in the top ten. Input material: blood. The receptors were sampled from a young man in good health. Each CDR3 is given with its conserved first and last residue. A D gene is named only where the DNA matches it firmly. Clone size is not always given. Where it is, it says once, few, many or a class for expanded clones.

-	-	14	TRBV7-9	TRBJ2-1	CASSLRASSNEQFF	TGTGCCAGCAGCTTAAGGGCTAGCAGCAATGAGCAGTTCTTC
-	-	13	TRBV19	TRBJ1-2	CASSILRDRSYTF	TGTGCCAGTAGTATCCTCCGGGATCGAAGCTACACCTTC
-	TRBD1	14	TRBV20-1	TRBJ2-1	CSATGTGGYNEQFF	TGCAGTGCTACCGGGACAGGGGGCTACAATGAGCAGTTCTTC
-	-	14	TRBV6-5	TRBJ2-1	CTSSNSGDWNEQFF	TGTACCAGCAGTAACTCGGGGGACTGGAATGAGCAGTTCTTC
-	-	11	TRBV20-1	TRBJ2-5	CSAVGQETQYF	TGCAGTGCAGTTGGGCAAGAGACCCAGTACTTC
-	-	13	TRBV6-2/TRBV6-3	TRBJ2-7	CASSDSRSYEQYF	TGTGCCAGCAGTGACTCGAGATCATACGAGCAGTACTTC
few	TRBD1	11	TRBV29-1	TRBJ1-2	CSVVRGLGYTF	TGCAGCGTTGTCAGGGGGCTCGGCTACACCTTC
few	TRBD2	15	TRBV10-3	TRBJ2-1	CAISEGLAAYNEQFF	TGTGCCATCAGTGAGGGACTAGCGGCCTACAATGAGCAGTTCTTC
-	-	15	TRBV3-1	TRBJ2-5	CASSPRPGSEETQYF	TGTGCCAGCAGCCCCCGACCGGGCAGTGAAGAGACCCAGTACTTC
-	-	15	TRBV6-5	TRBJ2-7	CASSSGTPRTTEQYF	TGTGCCAGCAGTTCCGGGACACCTAGAACTACCGAGCAGTACTTC
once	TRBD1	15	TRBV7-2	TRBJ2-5	CASSSTTGGQETQYF	TGTGCCAGCAGCTCGACGACAGGGGGCCAAGAGACCCAGTACTTC
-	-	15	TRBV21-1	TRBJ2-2	CASSGSGVWTGELFF	TGTGCCAGCAGCGGGTCAGGGGTATGGACCGGGGAGCTGTTTTTT
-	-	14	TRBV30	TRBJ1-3	CAWNADHSGNTIYF	TGTGCCTGGAATGCCGACCACTCTGGAAACACCATATATTTT
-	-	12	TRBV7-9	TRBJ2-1	CASKEGVDEQFF	TGTGCCAGCAAGGAGGGAGTCGATGAGCAGTTCTTC
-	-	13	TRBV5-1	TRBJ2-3	CASSLAGLSAQYF	TGCGCCAGCAGCTTGGCCGGACTGTCAGCGCAGTATTTT
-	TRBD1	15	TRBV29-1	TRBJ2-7	CSVTDPRGLLYEQYF	TGCAGCGTGACGGACCCCAGGGGGCTTCTCTACGAGCAGTACTTC
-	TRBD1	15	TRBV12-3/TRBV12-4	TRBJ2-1	CASGGGQGSYNEQFF	TGTGCCAGCGGGGGGGGACAGGGGTCCTACAATGAGCAGTTCTTC
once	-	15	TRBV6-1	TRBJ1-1	CASSVQRGVGTEAFF	TGTGCCAGCAGTGTTCAAAGGGGTGTCGGCACTGAAGCTTTCTTT
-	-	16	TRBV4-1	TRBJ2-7	CASSQGATLSSYGQYF	TGCGCCAGCAGCCAAGGGGCGACATTGAGCTCCTACGGGCAGTACTTC
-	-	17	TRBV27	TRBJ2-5	CASSLLGAGRLKETQYF	TGTGCCAGCAGTTTGCTTGGCGCCGGGAGACTGAAGGAGACCCAGTACTTC
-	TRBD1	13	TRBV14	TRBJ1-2	CASSPGQRRGYTF	TGTGCCAGCAGCCCGGGACAGAGACGTGGCTACACCTTC
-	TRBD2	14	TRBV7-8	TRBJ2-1	CASSLDSGRNEQFF	TGTGCCAGCAGCTTAGACAGCGGGAGAAATGAGCAGTTCTTC
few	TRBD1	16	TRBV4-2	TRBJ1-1	CASSENQQGAFTEAFF	TGTGCCAGCAGCGAAAACCAACAGGGGGCGTTCACTGAAGCTTTCTTT
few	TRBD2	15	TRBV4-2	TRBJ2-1	CASSQDGTSENEQFF	TGTGCCAGCAGCCAAGACGGGACTAGCGAAAATGAGCAGTTCTTC